Following are 15 T cell receptor beta chains from one sample sequenced in a study of blood T cells in healthy people across ages. For the second PCR, which ran for about 7 to 11 cycles, a sample-barcoded 5' primer and a J-beta primer mix were used. TCRdb itself ran the 5' RACE reads through MiXCR, one entry per CDR3 protein. The table includes about 2 million distinct CDR3 sequences, 49% detected once. Sequencing used blood. The receptor set was obtained from a woman in her thirties or forties in good health.

The genes are TRBV7-2 and TRBJ2-5, with 8 bases matching TRBD1. The CDR3 extends over 15 amino acids. With V trimmed by 3 bases and J by 6 bases, 9 bases remained unmatched. The V gene's germline CDR1 is SGHTA and CDR2 FQGNSA. The CDR3 nucleotides are TGTGCCAGCAGCTTCCTCGGACAGGGTGGGAAGACCCAGTACTTC. Protein product: CASSFLGQGGKTQYF.

The chain recombines TRBV2 with TRBJ2-4; 7 nucleotides agree with TRBD2. Germline V gene lookup returns CDR1 SNHLY and CDR2 FYNNEI. Trimming cost V 2 bases and J 0 bases; bases outside gene matches: 7. CDR3 length equals 17 residues. DNA of the CDR3: TGTGCCAGCAGTGAATTCCGGGGGGACTTAGCCAAAAACATTCAGTACTTC. Protein sequence: CASSEFRGDLAKNIQYF.

The chain is built from TRBV4-2 and TRBJ2-1; D gene uncertain. This CDR3 is 14 amino acids long. Trimming removed 4 bases at V and 7 bases at J, with 14 bases between. Germline lookup yields CDR1 LGHNA and CDR2 YNFKEQ. CDR3 DNA: TGTGCCAGCAGCCCCTCCGGGCAGAGAAATGAGCAGTTCTTC. Encoded protein: CASSPSGQRNEQFF.

This clonotype was seen only a few times. The CDR3 protein is CASDIRPGGQTYNEQFF. DNA of the CDR3: TGTGCCAGCGATATCAGACCGGGCGGACAGACATACAATGAGCAGTTCTTC. This rearrangement joins TRBV5-6 to TRBJ2-1; D possibly corresponds to TRBD1 (6 bases). From germline, CDR1 is SGHDT and CDR2 YYEEEE. Trimming removed 7 bases at V and 4 bases at J, with 24 bases between. The CDR3 has 17 residues.

The chain joins TRBV7-2 to TRBJ2-1; 9 bases fit TRBD1. The V gene end was trimmed by 7 bases and the J gene end by 4 bases; junction bases not matched to a gene: 11. There are 16 residues in the CDR3. The germline V gene has CDR1 SGHTA and CDR2 FQGNSA. Written as DNA, the CDR3 is TGTGCCAGCACCGGACAGGGGCCAACAAGATACAATGAGCAGTTCTTC. Its translation is CASTGQGPTRYNEQFF.

This clonotype appeared a few times. The V call is TRBV7-2, the J call TRBJ2-7, with 8 positions matching TRBD1. The CDR3 is made up of 15 amino acids. V dropped 5 bases and J dropped 5; count of bases not matched to a gene: 11. Per germline, CDR1 SGHTA and CDR2 FQGNSA. CDR3 protein: CASSPVADRVNEQYF. The CDR3 DNA sequence: TGTGCCAGCAGCCCAGTCGCGGACAGGGTCAACGAGCAGTACTTC.

The gene calls are TRBV20-1 and TRBJ2-1, with D unresolved. CDR1 is DFQATT and CDR2 is SNEGSKA in the germline V gene (reference sequence). Trimming stripped 5 bases from V and 3 bases from J, with 11 bases between. The CDR3 totals 13 residues. The CDR3 bases are TGCAGTGCTGCAACCGAGAACTACAATGAGCAGTTCTTC. It is translated as CSAATENYNEQFF.

The rearrangement links TRBV28 to TRBJ2-4; possibly TRBD1 for D (6 bases). Judging by the DNA end, TRBJ2-5 fits better; the J call may be wrong. CDR3 length: 17 amino acids. Germline assignment: CDR1 MDHEN and CDR2 SYDVKM. CDR3 protein: CASSSPMAKQGQETQYF. CDR3 nucleotides: TGTGCCAGCAGCTCTCCGATGGCTAAACAGGGACAAGAGACCCAGTACTTC.

The V gene is TRBV9, the J gene TRBJ2-1, with D possibly TRBD1 on 5 matching bases. The CDR3 has 15 residues. With 1 base removed from V and 2 bases from J, the gap between germline ends came to 10 bases. Germline V gene lookup returns CDR1 SGDLS and CDR2 YYNGEE. The CDR3: CASSVTPGTYNEQFF. The CDR3 nucleotides are TGTGCCAGCAGCGTAACCCCAGGGACCTACAATGAGCAGTTCTTC.

The table lists this clonotype with a few counts. This chain connects TRBV7-3 to TRBJ2-1; a weak D match, TRBD1 (6 bases). Trimming shortened V by 3 bases and J by 5 bases, and 23 bases separated the two germline ends. This CDR3 contains 18 residues. Looked up from germline, CDR1 is SGHTA and CDR2 is FQGTGA. The CDR3 protein is CASSLPRQDVKINNEQFF. The DNA for the CDR3 is TGTGCCAGCAGCTTGCCACGACAGGATGTAAAAATAAACAATGAGCAGTTCTTC.

The sample holds one count of this clonotype. The chain couples TRBV21-1 to TRBJ2-3; TRBD1, as called in the table, went unchecked against the DNA. TRBV21-1 is a known pseudogene. CDR3 size: 17 residues. The CDR3 spells CASRGRGTDICTDTQYF. CDR3 in DNA: TGTGCCAGCAGGGGGAGAGGGACAGACATTTGCACAGATACGCAGTATTTT.

This sequence joins TRBV20-1 and TRBJ2-5, with 9 bases lining up with TRBD2. Germline CDR1 and CDR2: DFQATT and SNEGSKA (reference sequence). J gave up 11 bases and V 3 bases, and 16 bases lay outside the gene matches. The CDR3 extends over 15 amino acids. The CDR3 is CSASSGGGVYNEQYF. DNA of the CDR3: TGCAGTGCTAGTTCCGGCGGGGGGGTATACAATGAGCAGTACTTC.

This clonotype was detected ten times or more. The J gene is TRBJ2-5, the V gene TRBV7-2; possibly TRBD1 or TRBD2 for D (5 bases each). This CDR3 region has 13 residues. V was trimmed by 4 bases and J by 2 bases, leaving 8 bases between them. Germline CDR1 SGHTA, CDR2 FQGNSA. The CDR3 DNA sequence: TGTGCCAGCAGCTCGGGACGTCAAGAGACCCAGTACTTC. Its protein is CASSSGRQETQYF.

As DNA, the CDR3 is TGTGCCAGCAGTTTAACAGGGGGTCCCGCTAACTATGGCTACACCTTC. Amino acids: CASSLTGGPANYGYTF. This chain joins TRBV28 and TRBJ1-2, with 8 positions matching TRBD1. J was trimmed by 0 bases and V by 2 bases; bases with no gene match: 5. The CDR3 has 16 amino acids. Per the germline V gene, CDR1 is MDHEN and CDR2 is SYDVKM.

This chain links TRBV29-1 with TRBJ2-5; no clear D. V was cut by 3 bases and J by 1 base, with 6 bases left in between. The CDR3 is 12 amino acids. Germline V CDR1 and CDR2: SQVTM, ANQGSEA. For the CDR3, the DNA is TGCAGCGTTGACTGGGGCCAAGAGACCCAGTACTTC. It yields the protein CSVDWGQETQYF.